This T cell receptor beta chain was profiled in a study of T-cell reconstitution after alpha-beta-depleted transplantation in children. This clonotype was seen only a few times. Construction of the TCRbeta library involved unique molecular identifiers. TCRdb re-called the PCR reads with MiXCR, one entry per CDR3 protein. This table has about 610,000 distinct CDR3 sequences, about 10% appearing once. The junction had 16 bases not matched to a gene; V was cut back by 5 bases and J by 8 bases. The germline gives CDR1 SGHVS, CDR2 FQNEAQ. The CDR3 sequence is 17 residues long. This specimen consisted of PBMCs from the stem cell graft donor, obtained from the stem cell graft. The chain recombines TRBV7-8 with TRBJ2-3, with TRBD1 matching over 10 bases. The TCR sequence derives from a human donor who donated a stem cell graft to a child with acute myeloid leukemia. CDR3 region: CASSGRQGAAWVGTQYF. CDR3 DNA sequence: TGTGCCAGCAGCGGTAGACAGGGGGCGGCATGGGTTGGTACGCAGTATTTT.